The rows below give T cell receptor beta chains drawn from one sample of a study of blood T cell repertoires in COVID-19. Produced via immunoSEQ multiplex PCR; TCRdb's table is partial and in-frame only. The table lists 280,000 or so clones, over 75% of them singletons. Source material: peripheral blood. These receptors were obtained from a young man with active or convalescent COVID-19. The conserved cysteine and the conserved F or W are not part of the CDR3 here. D genes are given only for firm matches.

d_call cdr3_length v_call cdr3_aa
. 12 TRBV7-9 ASSLARGQETQY
. 11 TRBV12-3/TRBV12-4 ASSLNPGPEQY
TRBD1 12 TRBV19 ASSWTGGSYEQY
. 13 TRBV2 ASSERGLGGNTIY
. 17 TRBV5-6 ASSFGVRGLGEGVDTQY
. 11 TRBV6-4 ASSQTANTEAF
TRBD1 14 TRBV9 ASSPNPGQGLYEQY
TRBD1 15 TRBV6-6 ASSPQGVILLNTEAF
. 11 TRBV7-9 ASSMTGTYEQY
TRBD1 13 TRBV10-3 AISEPVTGRETQY
TRBD1 15 TRBV11-2 ASSSGQGSYGANVLT
TRBD1 13 TRBV4-1 ASSRIGGTGNGYT
. 16 TRBV21-1 ASSPGQGRTHTPHEQY
. 11 TRBV7-2 ASSLDRVYGYT
. 13 TRBV5-4 ASSLEGGWSSPLH
. 12 TRBV9 ASSTRTEGSPLH
TRBD1 12 TRBV3-1/TRBV3-2 ASSQPGQKSGYT
TRBD1 16 TRBV2 ASSPTSGTGGFGNTIY
. 14 TRBV7-3 ASSSSTGIGADTQY
. 12 TRBV14 ASSQDWAGYGYT
TRBD2 15 TRBV5-6 ASSLLGLADSTDTQY
TRBD1 14 TRBV19 ASSIRDRGVNEKLF
TRBD1 12 TRBV19 ASSLDRVGYEQY
. 11 TRBV5-1 ASSSEGVNEQY
. 13 TRBV19 ASSSRRSANYGYT
TRBD1 13 TRBV7-9 ASSDTGGLSYEQY
TRBD2 14 TRBV24-1 ATSESSGGFTDTQY
TRBD1 12 TRBV27 ASRPDRGNSPLH
. 13 TRBV29-1 SVDLPAHRGETQY
. 13 TRBV7-7 ASSSGQGLMNEQY
. 13 TRBV19 ASSPSDSSGNTIY
. 10 TRBV19 ASFQGITEAF
TRBD1 14 TRBV27 ASRTFPRGWEQPQH
TRBD1 11 TRBV6-5 ASSRGQFDGYT
TRBD1 13 TRBV6-1 ASSEASGTGYGYT
. 13 TRBV7-9 ASSPLTGNYYEQY
. 11 TRBV7-2 ASSLHMNNGYT
. 13 TRBV28 ASTGANWGNQPQH
. 13 TRBV4-1 ASSRGVHGYNEQF
. 15 TRBV9 ASSVDPSLGNTGELF
. 14 TRBV7-9 ASSLGGYIRADTQY
. 12 TRBV5-4 ASSLVQDNYGYT
. 12 TRBV7-2 ASSSGLYQETQY
. 14 TRBV5-5 ASSWRTGTGYNEQF
. 10 TRBV9 ASSVGAGGYT
. 13 TRBV27 ASSLFSSGANVLT
TRBD1 17 TRBV5-1 ASSPVPRTGNYMNTEAF
. 15 TRBV5-6 ASSFSAGTLANYGYT